Below are 18 T cell receptor beta chains sequenced from a single sample in a study of regulatory T cells in long-lasting Graves disease. Libraries of TCR beta came from iRepertoire HTBI primers plus Arm-PCR of CDR3 regions. TCRdb reprocessed the multiplex PCR reads with MiXCR, giving one entry per CDR3 protein. The data contain under 500,000 distinct CDR3 sequences, 16% of them singletons. The time point is: newly diagnosed GD, antithyroid drugs for less than 3 months. From RNA extracted from PBMCs, the TCR library was made. This sample was shared with a second study, whose subject was T cells in Graves' hyperthyroidism and ophthalmopathy.

Sample: peripheral blood mononuclear cells (PBMCs), taken at new diagnosis, from a patient treated with antithyroid drugs. These receptors were taken from a woman in her twenties or thirties with Graves disease.

This clonotype was observed a few times. This rearrangement joins TRBV6-9 to TRBJ2-1, with 9 bases that match TRBD2. V shed 3 bases and J 0 bases; nucleotides not matched to a gene: 12. The CDR3 sequence is 19 residues long. The V gene's germline CDR1 is MNHGY and CDR2 SVAAGI. The CDR3 DNA sequence: TGTGCCAGCAGTTACCTGTCTAGCGGGATCCCCGGCTCCTACAATGAGCAGTTCTTC. Its protein is CASSYLSSGIPGSYNEQFF.

This clonotype appeared a few times. The rearrangement uses TRBV18 and TRBJ2-1; D ambiguous. Trimming removed 0 bases from V and 3 bases from J, with 6 bases in between. The CDR3 runs to 14 residues. Germline V gene sequence: CDR1 KGHSH, CDR2 LQKENI. The CDR3 region is CASSPPDGYNEQFF. The CDR3 DNA follows: TGTGCCAGCTCACCACCGGACGGCTACAATGAGCAGTTCTTC. The whole variable domain, filled in from reference TRBV18 and TRBJ2-1, reads NAGVMQNPRHLVRRRGQEARLRCSPMKGHSHVYWYRQLPEEGLKFMVYLQKENIIDESGMPKERFSAEFPKEGPSILRIQQVVRGDSAAYFCASSPPDGYNEQFFGPGTRLTVL.

CDR3: CASSPLRLGYEQYF. The CDR3, as DNA: TGTGCCAGCAGTCCCCTCCGGCTTGGCTACGAGCAGTACTTC. The genes are TRBV28 and TRBJ2-7; D unclear. The V gene's germline CDR1 is MDHEN and CDR2 SYDVKM. V was trimmed by 5 bases and J by 3 bases, leaving 14 bases between them. The CDR3 sequence is 14 residues long.

This clonotype was observed at least ten times. This chain uses TRBV19 with TRBJ2-5, with no clear D. Germline V CDR1 and CDR2: LNHDA, SQIVND (reference sequence). Deletions cut 4 bases from V and 2 bases from J, with 5 bases between. This CDR3 spans 12 amino acids. Here the CDR3 DNA reads TGTGCCAGTAGTAGATCGCAAGAGACCCAGTACTTC. It yields the protein CASSRSQETQYF.

This clonotype was counted many times. This chain links TRBV10-3 with TRBJ1-1; tentatively, D is TRBD1 (5 bases). The CDR3 consists of 17 residues. The germline gives CDR1 ENHRY, CDR2 SYGVKD. Trimming cost V 4 bases and J 1 base, with 19 bases left between them. The CDR3 DNA sequence: TGTGCCATCAGTGGGGCGGAGGAGGGGAGGGGGAACACTGAAGCTTTCTTT. It is translated as CAISGAEEGRGNTEAFF.

J is TRBJ2-3 and V is TRBV28, with 12 nucleotides matching TRBD2. The DNA end favors TRBJ2-1, so the J call may be wrong. CDR3 size: 16 residues. CDR1 MDHEN and CDR2 SYDVKM come from the germline V gene. CDR3 residues: CASSLRLAGVGNEQFF. DNA for the CDR3: TGTGCCAGCAGTTTGAGACTAGCGGGAGTGGGCAATGAGCAGTTCTTC.

This clonotype occurred many times. The V gene is TRBV27, the J gene TRBJ1-5; no definite D call. The CDR3 consists of 12 residues. The V end was cut by 6 bases, the J end by 4 bases, with 7 bases between. The germline gives CDR1 MNHEY, CDR2 SMNVEV (reference sequence). The CDR3 bases are TGTGCCAGCAGGGGAGTGAATCAGCCCCAGCATTTT. Translating gives CASRGVNQPQHF.

This clonotype has a handful of counts. The CDR3 loop is CASSQYPGMSTEAFF. The CDR3 DNA reads as TGTGCCAGCAGCCAATATCCAGGGATGAGCACTGAAGCTTTCTTT. The genes are TRBV14 and TRBJ1-1, with D possibly being TRBD1 (5 bases). Germline V gene data show CDR1 as SGHDN and CDR2 as FVKESK. CDR3 length: 15 amino acids. V was clipped by 2 bases and J by 4 bases, with 14 bases between them.

This clonotype was picked up many times. This chain connects TRBV28 to TRBJ2-7, with 8 bases lining up with TRBD2. Germline V CDR1 and CDR2: MDHEN, SYDVKM. CDR3 length: 17 amino acids. The V and J ends lost 3 bases and 4 bases, in that order; junction bases with no gene match: 14. The CDR3 spells CASSLPSGSGTEYEQYF. CDR3 bases: TGTGCCAGCAGTTTGCCCTCGGGTAGCGGGACCGAGTACGAGCAGTACTTC.

There are many counts of this clonotype. The chain employs TRBV18 and TRBJ2-7; 10 nucleotides align to TRBD1. Germline CDR1 KGHSH, CDR2 LQKENI. The CDR3 has 16 amino acids. J was trimmed by 2 bases and V by 6 bases; bases with no gene match: 10. CDR3 residues: CASSQPGQGTTYEQYF. The CDR3 bases are TGTGCCAGCTCGCAACCGGGACAGGGGACCACCTACGAGCAGTACTTC.

This clonotype was observed at least ten times. The chain is built from TRBV6-5 and TRBJ2-2, with unresolved D. Trimming took off 2 bases at V and 7 bases at J, with 17 bases between the two ends. CDR3 length: 16 residues. Germline CDR1 MNHEY, CDR2 SVGAGI. Here the CDR3 reads CASSYRTPMIGGELFF. In DNA, the CDR3 is TGTGCCAGCAGTTACCGGACCCCAATGATTGGCGGGGAGCTGTTTTTT.

This clonotype was picked up many times. The V and J genes are TRBV29-1 and TRBJ2-1, with D tentatively TRBD2 (6 bases). Trimming stripped 4 bases from V and 5 bases from J, with 21 bases between. The germline gives CDR1 SQVTM, CDR2 ANQGSEA. This CDR3 spans 16 amino acids. The CDR3 loop reads CSVVRFGTLSHNEQFF. In DNA form, the CDR3 reads TGCAGCGTTGTAAGGTTTGGGACTCTGTCCCACAATGAGCAGTTCTTC.

In this sample, this clonotype turned up many times. The rearrangement uses TRBV28 and TRBJ2-1; D is perhaps TRBD2 (5 bases). Germline V CDR1 and CDR2: MDHEN, SYDVKM. The germline V and J ends were trimmed by 3 bases and 5 bases, with 17 bases remaining between them. The CDR3 contains 16 residues. In nucleotides, the CDR3 is TGTGCCAGCAGTTTGTGGTGGACTCCTAGCCACAATGAGCAGTTCTTC. Its translation is CASSLWWTPSHNEQFF.

V usage is TRBV6-4 and J usage is TRBJ2-3; 12 positions match TRBD2. Germline V gives CDR1 MRHNA, CDR2 SNTAGT. J gave up 2 bases and V 4 bases, and 1 base lay outside the gene matches. The CDR3 covers 15 residues. Here the CDR3 reads CASSGTSGNTDTQYF. Here the CDR3 DNA reads TGTGCCAGCAGTGGGACTAGCGGGAACACAGATACGCAGTATTTT.

The J gene is TRBJ2-1, the V gene TRBV5-1, with TRBD2 matching 9 bases. Germline CDR1 is SGHRS and CDR2 is YFSETQ. The CDR3 has 16 residues. With V trimmed by 3 bases and J by 1 base, 5 bases remained unmatched. The CDR3 DNA follows: TGCGCCAGCAGCTCAAATAGCGGGAGTTCCTACAATGAGCAGTTCTTC. Translating it yields CASSSNSGSSYNEQFF. The full variable domain, its missing parts supplied by reference TRBV5-1 and TRBJ2-1, is KAGVTQTPRYLIKTRGQQVTLSCSPISGHRSVSWYQQTPGQGLQFLFEYFSETQRNKGNFPGRFSGRQFSNSRSEMNVSTLELGDSALYLCASSSNSGSSYNEQFFGPGTRLTVL.

The chain has TRBV19 and TRBJ2-7; D might be TRBD1 (5 bases). The CDR3 contains 15 residues. The germline V gene has CDR1 LNHDA and CDR2 SQIVND (reference sequence). Trimming pared 5 bases from V and 1 base from J, leaving 15 bases between. CDR3 DNA: TGTGCCAGTAGTTCGGGTGACAGTCTATCCTACGAGCAGTACTTC. This encodes CASSSGDSLSYEQYF.

This clonotype was seen only a few times. The chain is built from TRBV11-2 and TRBJ1-3; perhaps TRBD1 as D (5 bases). With 3 bases removed from V and 2 bases from J, the gap between germline ends came to 11 bases. This CDR3 spans 15 amino acids. The germline CDR1 and CDR2 sequences are SGHAT and FQNNGV. The CDR3 DNA sequence: TGTGCCAGCAGCTTTATCGTGGGACCTGGAAACACCATATATTTT. This gives the protein CASSFIVGPGNTIYF.

This clonotype was seen repeatedly, ten times or more. The rearrangement joins TRBV9 to TRBJ2-3; D is ambiguous. Germline V gene lookup returns CDR1 SGDLS and CDR2 YYNGEE. Between the trimmed V and J ends, which lost 4 bases and 0 bases, there was a span of 6 bases. The CDR3 contains 13 residues. The CDR3 DNA sequence: TGTGCCAGCAGCACGGAAAGCACAGATACGCAGTATTTT. Translating it yields CASSTESTDTQYF.